This T cell receptor beta chain is drawn from a study of blood T cells in healthy people across ages (dated by TCRdb to about 2015). Regarding the complete study: In model experiments, template switching captured roughly one uniquely barcoded TCR beta cDNA molecule for every two T cells. The study measured age-related changes in TCR beta repertoire diversity using deep sequencing normalized with unique cDNA molecular identifiers. Donors were grouped into four age groups: young (average approximately 15 years), middle-aged (around 39), aged (around 66) and long-lived (around 80). To avoid experimental bias, donors of different ages were spread randomly across the sequencing lanes. The study analyzed two additional independent replicas of 1 million unique cDNA reads from the same blood draw for two donors, one aged 18 to 30 and one aged 80 or older. Beyond this particular receptor, the publication reports: Since profiling was done on bulk unsorted PBMCs, naive and antigen-experienced compartments could not be conclusively compared. A strong correlation was found between observed TCR beta diversity and the percentage of naive T cells measured by flow cytometry. Because donor CMV infection status was unknown, age-related changes in expanded clonotypes were potentially confounded. Estimates of total diversity from one million sequenced T cells were regarded as lower bounds and underestimates. Compared with the aged group, the long-lived group had more naive CD4+ T cells, fewer expanded clones and increased TCR diversity, a pattern suggesting age selection. As age increased, observed TCR beta diversity per million T cells dropped in a roughly linear way, and a significant reduction was already evident by age 40.

Many counts were recorded for this clonotype. It has no known antigen specificity. Base qualities are not provided; no much larger clone lies one nucleotide away. Library preparation was by 5' RACE. TCRdb shows the sequencer as Illumina HiSeq 2500. A second PCR of about 7 to 12 cycles was run with a J-beta primer mix and a sample-barcoded 5' primer. A unique molecular identifier was introduced onto each TCR beta cDNA molecule by a template-switch 5' adaptor carrying 12 random nucleotides. At least 2.5 million CDR3-containing paired-end reads were obtained from each sample. First-strand cDNA synthesis was performed from all RNA using the Mint cDNA synthesis kit, with priming by a TRBC-specific oligonucleotide. After uracil-DNA glycosylase treatment, a first 18-cycle PCR used universal primers M1SS and BC2_uni_R on all cDNA. As for the authors' bioinformatics: Normalization of each sample was performed by random selection of 1 million high-quality reads, each carrying a distinct molecular identifier. Instead of being binned into consensus sequences, reads with shared molecular identifiers were discarded. MiTCR, set to a Q25 quality threshold and the strictest error-elimination algorithm, was used for CDR3 identification, clonotype clustering and error correction. A nonparametric unseen species model with Euler transformation was used to estimate a lower bound on total TCR beta diversity. Through fastp at Q25 and MiXCR, TCRdb rebuilt clones from the public reads, retaining in-frame beta chains. Rows with a matching CDR3 protein are joined into one entry that keeps the most common DNA and genes. TCRdb, rather than the study authors, made the V and J calls. Present in this sample are about 580,000 distinct CDR3 sequences, 47% of which were seen just once. 20% to 25% of the sample comes from the top ten.

Looking up the germline V gene yields CDR1 MNHEY and CDR2 SVGAGI. From V the trimming removes 0 bases and from J it removes 4 bases, while the gene matches leave 4 bases of the junction unaccounted for. The CDR3 goes from the cysteine to the phenylalanine over 16 residues. Only the CDR3 portion is preserved as DNA: 48 bases, with reading frame beginning at the first base. The roughly 37 donors, aged about 6 to 100 years, were systemically healthy Caucasian individuals from Russia. Each donor gave about 10 milliliters of peripheral blood, drawn into EDTA-treated Vacutainer tubes. Ficoll-Paque density-gradient centrifugation was used to isolate PBMCs, with at least 7 million per sample. Total RNA, at least 6 micrograms per sample, was extracted from PBMCs with Trizol reagent. For every donor, an aliquot of PBMCs went through flow cytometry to measure the percentages of naive CD45RAhigh/CD27high T cells.

Sequences were obtained from blood. The rearranged chain carries TRBV6-5 and TRBJ2-3, and 10 junction bases match TRBD2. This TCR was sampled from a man older than 75 in good health. The CDR3: CASSYSTSGISDTQYF. The DNA is TGTGCCAGCAGTTACTCTACTAGCGGGATATCAGATACGCAGTATTTT.